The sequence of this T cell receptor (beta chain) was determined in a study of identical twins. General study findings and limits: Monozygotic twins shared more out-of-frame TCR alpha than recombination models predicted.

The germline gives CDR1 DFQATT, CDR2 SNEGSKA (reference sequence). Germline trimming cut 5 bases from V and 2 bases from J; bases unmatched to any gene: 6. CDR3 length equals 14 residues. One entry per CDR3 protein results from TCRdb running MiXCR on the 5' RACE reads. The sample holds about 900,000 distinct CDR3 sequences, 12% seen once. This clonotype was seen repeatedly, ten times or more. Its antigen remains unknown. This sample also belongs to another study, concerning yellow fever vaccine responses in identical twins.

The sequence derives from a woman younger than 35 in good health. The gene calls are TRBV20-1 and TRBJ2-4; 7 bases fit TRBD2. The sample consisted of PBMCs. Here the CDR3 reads CSASAGVTKNIQYF. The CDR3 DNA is TGCAGTGCTTCCGCGGGAGTTACCAAAAACATTCAGTACTTC.